What follows are 14 T cell receptor beta chains derived from one specimen sequenced in a study of PD-1 blockade in classical Hodgkin lymphoma (dated by TCRdb to the early 2020s). Library preparation employed the immunoSEQ multiplex PCR assay. TCRdb took this table from immuneACCESS and kept in-frame rearrangements with V and J called. Such tables lack part of the clones; where checked against another copy, unresolved V genes explain under half of the gap, and the rest is unexplained. The sample yields approximately 65,000 clones; more than 90% were counted once. The ten largest clones represent approximately 8% of the sample. The sample's time point label is to be understood as: cycle 4 day 1 (C4D1), after less than 7 weeks of nivolumab. All trial patients had relapsed after autologous stem cell transplantation, with cohorts A, B and C differing in prior brentuximab vedotin exposure. This material consisted of peripheral blood mononuclear cells (PBMCs), taken before the fourth cycle of nivolumab. Every receptor here comes from a human donor with classical Hodgkin lymphoma.

J is TRBJ2-6 and V is TRBV5-8; 8 positions match TRBD1. From germline, CDR1 is SGHTS and CDR2 YDEGEE. The CDR3 totals 15 residues. The J segment lost 7 bases and the V segment lost 4 bases, leaving 7 bases of the junction unmatched. CDR3 DNA: TGTGCCAGCAGCCCGACAGGGGACGGAGCCAACGTCCTGACTTTC. It encodes CASSPTGDGANVLTF.

The chain carries TRBV20-1 and TRBJ2-3; no reliable D call. Trimming cost V 6 bases and J 6 bases, with 7 bases left between them. CDR3 length equals 10 residues. Germline values: CDR1 DFQATT, CDR2 SNEGSKA (reference sequence). This chain's CDR3 is CSAREDTQYF. CDR3 bases: TGCAGTGCCCGTGAGGATACGCAGTATTTT.

This clone was seen a single time. This chain links TRBV27 with TRBJ1-4, with D unresolved. Trimming removed 1 base at V and 5 bases at J, with 11 bases between. The CDR3 runs 15 residues. The germline V gene has CDR1 MNHEY and CDR2 SMNVEV (reference sequence). As DNA, the CDR3 is TGTGCCAGCAGTTTATTAGGCAGGCAAAATGAAAAACTGTTTTTT. This encodes CASSLLGRQNEKLFF.

The V gene is TRBV28, the J gene TRBJ2-7; tentative D call: TRBD1 (5 bases). The ends were cut back, 6 bases at V and 7 bases at J, with 19 bases in the middle. The length of the CDR3 is 14 residues. CDR1 and CDR2 from the germline V gene are MDHEN and SYDVKM. The CDR3 loop is CASSQGLTTGEQYF. CDR3 sequence (DNA): TGTGCCAGCAGCCAGGGATTAACAACGGGTGAGCAGTACTTC.

The table lists this clone with a count of one. The chain employs TRBV28 and TRBJ1-4; TRBD1 might be the D (5 bases). V lost 5 bases and J lost 0, with 10 bases in between. CDR1 is MDHEN and CDR2 is SYDVKM in the germline V gene. This CDR3 contains 15 residues. CDR3 in amino acids: CASSAAGATNEKLFF. CDR3 sequence (DNA): TGTGCCAGCAGTGCAGCGGGGGCAACTAATGAAAAACTGTTTTTT.

This chain links TRBV10-3 with TRBJ2-7; 10 bases align to TRBD2. The CDR3 loop spans 13 amino acids. Germline V gene data show CDR1 as ENHRY and CDR2 as SYGVKD. V dropped 5 bases and J dropped 4; count of bases not matched to a gene: 2. The CDR3 reads CAISLAGAYEQYF. CDR3 DNA sequence: TGTGCCATCAGTCTAGCGGGGGCATACGAGCAGTACTTC.

V and J are TRBV9 and TRBJ2-7; TRBD1 aligns across 9 bases. Losses at the gene ends were 4 bases for V and 0 bases for J; bases not matched to a gene: 8. Germline V gives CDR1 SGDLS, CDR2 YYNGEE. The CDR3 totals 16 residues. This CDR3 reads CASSPRRGQGSYEQYF. As DNA, the CDR3 is TGTGCCAGCAGCCCTCGGCGGGGACAGGGCTCCTACGAGCAGTACTTC.

The V gene is TRBV7-2, the J gene TRBJ2-2; 7 positions match TRBD2. This CDR3 spans 14 amino acids. Germline trimming cut 8 bases from V and 7 bases from J; bases unmatched to any gene: 10. CDR1 and CDR2 (germline): SGHTA, FQGNSA. This chain's CDR3 is CASGPWREFGELFF. The DNA for the CDR3 is TGTGCCAGCGGACCTTGGCGGGAGTTCGGGGAGCTGTTTTTT.

This rearrangement joins TRBV7-9 to TRBJ1-6, with a weak D call TRBD1 (5 bases). The CDR3 has 15 residues. Trimming took 5 bases from V and 7 from J, leaving 15 bases between them. CDR1 SEHNR and CDR2 FQNEAQ come from the germline V gene (reference sequence). The CDR3 DNA reads as TGTGCCAGCAGCCGCGAAGGGGAGAGAAATTCACCCCTCCACTTT. This codes for CASSREGERNSPLHF.

Comment on this clone: The final CDR3 position lacks the conserved phenylalanine or tryptophan, pointing to a likely read error. V usage is TRBV2 and J usage is TRBJ1-2; no firm D call. The CDR3 is 15 amino acids. Germline V gene lookup returns CDR1 SNHLY and CDR2 FYNNEI. The germline V and J ends were trimmed by 4 bases and 0 bases, with 12 bases remaining between them. The CDR3 reads CASSVDPRPNYGYTS. The CDR3 bases are TGTGCCAGCAGTGTGGACCCTCGACCTAACTATGGCTACACCTCC.

The rearrangement joins TRBV4-1 to TRBJ2-3; D perhaps matches TRBD1 (5 bases). Per the germline V gene, CDR1 is MGHRA and CDR2 is YSYEKL. Between the trimmed V and J ends, which lost 0 bases and 2 bases, there was a span of 15 bases. The CDR3 spans 17 residues. The CDR3 spells CASSQDPPDSYTDTQYF. CDR3 nucleotide sequence: TGCGCCAGCAGCCAAGATCCCCCAGACAGTTACACAGATACGCAGTATTTT.

This chain links TRBV28 with TRBJ1-4, with TRBD1 identical over 10 bases. There are 16 residues in the CDR3. V gave up 6 bases and J gave up 3 bases; unmatched junction bases: 7. Germline V gives CDR1 MDHEN, CDR2 SYDVKM. The DNA of the CDR3 is TGTGCCAGCAGAGACAGGGGGCGCGAGGCTAATGAAAAACTGTTTTTT. It specifies CASRDRGREANEKLFF.

The V and J genes are TRBV19 and TRBJ2-1; TRBD2 agrees at 7 bases. Germline trimming cut 2 bases from V and 2 bases from J; bases unmatched to any gene: 3. Germline loops: CDR1 LNHDA, CDR2 SQIVND (reference sequence). This CDR3 contains 15 residues. The CDR3 DNA sequence: TGTGCCAGTAGTATATCTGCGGGGGCCTACAATGAGCAGTTCTTC. Encoded protein: CASSISAGAYNEQFF.

The rearrangement links TRBV14 to TRBJ2-5; 10 bases agree with TRBD1. This CDR3 is 14 amino acids long. Trimming at V came to 4 bases and at J to 6 bases, leaving 5 bases not matched to a gene. Germline CDR1 SGHDN, CDR2 FVKESK. The CDR3 DNA reads TGTGCCAGCAGCCTGACAGGGGGCTTAAAGACCCAGTACTTC. This translates into CASSLTGGLKTQYF. Drawing the rest from reference TRBV14 and TRBJ2-5, the complete variable domain is EAGVTQFPSHSVIEKGQTVTLRCDPISGHDNLYWYRRVMGKEIKFLLHFVKESKQDESGMPNNRFLAERTGGTYSTLKVQPAELEDSGVYFCASSLTGGLKTQYFGPGTRLLVL.